This TCR beta chain is from a study of T cell changes during pregnancy in multiple sclerosis. Only in-frame clones appear in the TCRdb table, and some are missing; sequencing was by immunoSEQ multiplex PCR. The table includes 32,000 or so clones, about 91% detected once. V was shortened by 6 bases and J by 0 bases, with 15 bases between the two germline ends. Germline values: CDR1 LNHDA, CDR2 SQIVND (reference sequence). The CDR3 sequence is 15 residues long. This TCR derives from a female donor in good health, enrolled as a control in a pregnancy study. The V and J genes are TRBV19 and TRBJ2-7; no clear D. Sequenced here: CD4+ T cells from peripheral blood mononuclear cells, sampled in the third trimester of pregnancy. The chain's CDR3 is CASRVSVSPSYEQYF. In nucleotides, the CDR3 is TGTGCCAGTAGGGTGAGCGTAAGCCCCTCCTACGAGCAGTACTTC. The variable domain in full, completed from reference TRBV19 and TRBJ2-7, reads DGGITQSPKYLFRKEGQNVTLSCEQNLNHDAMYWYRQDPGQGLRLIYYSQIVNDFQKGDIAEGYSVSREKKESFPLTVTSAQKNPTAFYLCASRVSVSPSYEQYFGPGTRLTVT.